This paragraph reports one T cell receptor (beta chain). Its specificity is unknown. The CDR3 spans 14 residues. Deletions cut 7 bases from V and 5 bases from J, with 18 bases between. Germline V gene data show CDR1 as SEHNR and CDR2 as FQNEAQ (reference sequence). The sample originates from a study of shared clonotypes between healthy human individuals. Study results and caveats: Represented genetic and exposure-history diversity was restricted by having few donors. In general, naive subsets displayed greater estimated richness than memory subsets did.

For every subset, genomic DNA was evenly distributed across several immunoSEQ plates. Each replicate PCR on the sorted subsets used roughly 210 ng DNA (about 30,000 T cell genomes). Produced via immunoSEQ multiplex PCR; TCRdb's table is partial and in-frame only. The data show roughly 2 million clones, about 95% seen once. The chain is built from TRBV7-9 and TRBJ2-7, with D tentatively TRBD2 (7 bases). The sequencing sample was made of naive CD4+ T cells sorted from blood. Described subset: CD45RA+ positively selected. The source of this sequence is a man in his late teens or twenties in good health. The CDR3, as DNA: TGTGCCAGCACCCGGCTCGGGGGGCAGAACGAGCAGTACTTC. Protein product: CASTRLGGQNEQYF.